This T cell receptor beta chain was recorded in a study of cytomegalovirus exposure and HLA in healthy donors. The PCR made use of 60 Vbeta and 13 Jbeta primers. Profiled with immunoSEQ multiplex PCR; TCRdb holds only in-frame clones, not every one. The data contain about 37,000 clones, around 70% of them seen just once; the ten biggest clones take up 6.3%. Unrecorded immune exposure was likely among donors, who were nominally healthy when sampled. Germline V lookup: CDR1 MNHNY, CDR2 SVGAGI (reference sequence). Deletions cut 8 bases from V and 1 base from J, with 16 bases between. The CDR3 extends over 15 amino acids.

The chain links TRBV6-6 to TRBJ2-3, with TRBD2 as a possible D gene (6 bases). The TCR sequence derives from a man younger than 40 in good health and CMV-seronegative. Source material: PBMCs. The CDR3 spells CASFGRGTGTDTQYF. The DNA for the CDR3 is TGTGCCAGCTTTGGACGGGGGACGGGCACAGATACGCAGTATTTT.